Below, 20 T cell receptor beta chains from the same sample are listed, as sequenced in a study of blood T cell repertoires in COVID-19. Using immunoSEQ multiplex PCR, the repertoire was profiled, and TCRdb retains in-frame clones only, with some absent. The sample has 85,000 to 130,000 clones; roughly nine tenths are singletons. Sequencing was performed on peripheral blood. The receptors were sampled from a man between 60 and 70 years old with acute or convalescent COVID-19.

The chain is built from TRBV7-3 and TRBJ1-6; D gene uncertain. This CDR3 contains 16 residues. Trimming removed 2 bases at V and 7 bases at J, with 15 bases between. CDR1 and CDR2 (germline): SGHTA, FQGTGA. The CDR3 bases are TGTGCCAGCAGCTTACGGGAGGGAGGGCGGAATTCACCCCTCCACTTT. As protein: CASSLREGGRNSPLHF.

The CDR3 nucleotides read TGTGCCAGCAGAGCCGGACTGTCGAACACTGAAGCTTTCTTT. Residues: CASRAGLSNTEAFF. The V gene is TRBV2, the J gene TRBJ1-1; no firm D call. The CDR3 is 14 amino acids. CDR1 is SNHLY, CDR2 FYNNEI, per germline. Trimming took off 6 bases at V and 1 base at J, with 12 bases between the two ends.

The rearrangement links TRBV19 to TRBJ2-1; 7 bases align to TRBD1. The CDR3 length is 13 residues. Germline CDR1 is LNHDA and CDR2 is SQIVND (reference sequence). V dropped 6 bases and J dropped 5; count of bases not matched to a gene: 4. In nucleotides, the CDR3 is TGTGCCAGTAGCTTGGGACAGAACAATGAGCAGTTCTTC. Encoded protein: CASSLGQNNEQFF.

The CDR3 DNA reads TGTGCCAGCAGTCCCGGACAGGGCGAGAACACTGAAGCTTTCTTT. It is translated as CASSPGQGENTEAFF. The chain links TRBV27 to TRBJ1-1; 8 bases line up with TRBD1. This CDR3 has 15 amino acids. Germline-derived CDR1 and CDR2 are MNHEY and SMNVEV (reference sequence). Trimming removed 5 bases from V and 1 base from J; junction bases left unmatched: 6.

With regard to this clone: This same CDR3 is encoded by further DNA sequences in the sample. V usage is TRBV30 and J usage is TRBJ2-1, with 7 bases lining up with TRBD1. V shed 1 base and J 6 bases; nucleotides not matched to a gene: 3. This CDR3 is 13 amino acids long. Germline CDR1 and CDR2: GTSNPN and SVGIG (reference sequence). CDR3 in amino acids: CAWSGAGGNEQFF. The DNA of the CDR3 is TGTGCCTGGAGTGGTGCAGGGGGCAATGAGCAGTTCTTC. The whole variable domain, remainder taken from reference TRBV30 and TRBJ2-1, is SQTIHQWPATLVQPVGSPLSLECTVEGTSNPNLYWYRQAAGRGLQLLFYSVGIGQISSEVPQNLSASRPQDRQFILSSKKLLLSDSGFYLCAWSGAGGNEQFFGPGTRLTVL.

The V and J genes are TRBV5-1 and TRBJ1-1, with TRBD1 matching 7 bases. J lost 5 bases, V lost 4 bases, and 5 bases had no gene match. The CDR3 has 13 amino acids. Germline V gives CDR1 SGHRS, CDR2 YFSETQ. The DNA of the CDR3 is TGCGCCAGCAGCGAACCACAGGGGACTGAAGCTTTCTTT. Translating gives CASSEPQGTEAFF. Based on the CDR3 plus reference TRBV5-1 and TRBJ1-1, the full variable domain is KAGVTQTPRYLIKTRGQQVTLSCSPISGHRSVSWYQQTPGQGLQFLFEYFSETQRNKGNFPGRFSGRQFSNSRSEMNVSTLELGDSALYLCASSEPQGTEAFFGQGTRLTVV.

The genes are TRBV5-4 and TRBJ2-1, with TRBD1 matching over 8 bases. The CDR3 loop spans 13 amino acids. Germline V gene sequence: CDR1 SGHNT, CDR2 YYREEE (reference sequence). V trimming: 4 bases; J trimming: 9 bases; junction bases outside the gene matches: 6. The CDR3 protein is CASSPWTGFEQFF. The CDR3 bases are TGTGCCAGCAGCCCCTGGACAGGGTTTGAGCAGTTCTTC.

The chain joins TRBV9 to TRBJ2-1; the match to TRBD2 covers 14 bases. J lost 4 bases, V lost 4 bases, and 4 bases had no gene match. Germline CDR1 is SGDLS and CDR2 is YYNGEE. This CDR3 region has 16 residues. CDR3 in amino acids: CASSIRTSGGYNEQFF. The CDR3 DNA is TGTGCCAGCAGCATCCGGACTAGCGGGGGGTACAATGAGCAGTTCTTC.

The chain combines TRBV5-1 with TRBJ2-1, with 12 bases matching TRBD2. The V segment lost 3 bases and the J segment 3 bases; nucleotides outside the gene matches: 16. The CDR3 extends over 20 amino acids. Per germline, CDR1 SGHRS and CDR2 YFSETQ. CDR3 in DNA: TGCGCCAGCAGCTGGCTGACTAGCGGGAGAACCTACTCGGACTACAATGAGCAGTTCTTC. Protein: CASSWLTSGRTYSDYNEQFF.

The chain has TRBV27 and TRBJ2-2; 11 bases line up with TRBD2. V was clipped by 7 bases and J by 0 bases; unmatched bases: 4. The CDR3 covers 16 residues. CDR1 MNHEY and CDR2 SMNVEV come from the germline V gene (reference sequence). DNA for the CDR3: TGTGCCAGCACAACTAGCGGGAGTGCGAACACCGGGGAGCTGTTTTTT. This translates into CASTTSGSANTGELFF.

This chain uses TRBV2 with TRBJ1-6, with 7 bases fitting TRBD1. This CDR3 is 17 amino acids long. Germline V lookup: CDR1 SNHLY, CDR2 FYNNEI. V lost 6 bases and J lost 3; bases outside the gene matches: 11. DNA for the CDR3: TGTGCCAGCAGAGGCCCAACAGGGGTAGACTATAATTCACCCCTCCACTTT. Translation: CASRGPTGVDYNSPLHF.

This sequence joins TRBV5-6 and TRBJ2-7, with D possibly matching TRBD1 (5 bases). This CDR3 spans 17 amino acids. V lost 2 bases and J lost 3, with 21 bases in between. Per germline, CDR1 SGHDT and CDR2 YYEEEE. CDR3 DNA: TGTGCCAGCAGCTTATGGCTTACCGGAAGGGGTTTCTACGAGCAGTACTTC. Amino acid sequence: CASSLWLTGRGFYEQYF.

In its sample, this clone was seen a few times. The chain combines TRBV5-1 with TRBJ2-2, with 9 bases identical to TRBD1. This CDR3 comprises 14 residues. J gave up 1 base and V 9 bases, and 4 bases lay outside the gene matches. The germline gives CDR1 SGHRS, CDR2 YFSETQ. The CDR3 loop is CATGQGRNTGELFF. CDR3 bases: TGCGCCACCGGACAGGGGCGGAACACCGGGGAGCTGTTTTTT.

V gene TRBV7-6 combines with J gene TRBJ1-4; possibly TRBD1 for D (6 bases). The CDR3 is 16 residues long. V lost 4 bases and J 11 bases, leaving 23 bases between the germline ends. CDR1 and CDR2 (germline): SGHVS, FNYEAQ. The CDR3 loop reads CASSSEGGRSLVKLFF. The CDR3 DNA sequence: TGTGCCAGCAGCTCGGAGGGGGGGCGAAGTCTTGTCAAACTGTTTTTT. Filled out from reference TRBV7-6 and TRBJ1-4, the complete variable domain reads GAGVSQSPRYKVTKRGQDVALRCDPISGHVSLYWYRQALGQGPEFLTYFNYEAQQDKSGLPNDRFSAERPEGSISTLTIQRTEQRDSAMYRCASSSEGGRSLVKLFFGSGTQLSVL.

This clone was seen just once. As DNA, the CDR3 is TGTGCCTGGAGTGCGCTGGGACTAGCGGGAGGCCTCACGCGTTTTAATGAGCAGTTCTTC. It specifies CAWSALGLAGGLTRFNEQFF. The gene calls are TRBV30 and TRBJ2-1; 15 positions agree with TRBD2. This CDR3 comprises 20 residues. From germline, CDR1 is GTSNPN and CDR2 SVGIG (reference sequence). Unmatched junction bases numbered 17, after V lost 1 base and J lost 7 bases.

This clone has just one count. The V and J genes are TRBV5-4 and TRBJ1-2; weak D call: TRBD1 (5 bases). Germline CDR1 and CDR2: SGHNT and YYREEE (reference sequence). The V and J ends lost 0 bases and 6 bases respectively, with 12 bases between them. This CDR3 spans 14 amino acids. The CDR3 DNA follows: TGTGCCAGCAGCTTGGCCCGGGGGTTGAATGGCTACACCTTC. Translated: CASSLARGLNGYTF.

The V and J genes are TRBV11-2 and TRBJ2-1, with 8 bases identical to TRBD1. V gave up 4 bases and J gave up 7 bases; unmatched junction bases: 12. Per the germline V gene, CDR1 is SGHAT and CDR2 is FQNNGV. The CDR3 totals 16 residues. The CDR3 reads CASSSGGAGGYNEQFF. As DNA, the CDR3 is TGTGCCAGCAGCTCCGGAGGGGCAGGGGGCTATAATGAGCAGTTCTTC.

The chain uses TRBV19 and TRBJ1-2; 7 positions match TRBD1. In germline, CDR1 is LNHDA, CDR2 SQIVND (reference sequence). Trimming cost V 7 bases and J 0 bases; bases outside gene matches: 8. The CDR3 covers 15 residues. The CDR3, as DNA: TGTGCCAGTACCCAAGACAGGGCCGCTAACTATGGCTACACCTTC. It yields the protein CASTQDRAANYGYTF.

The chain combines TRBV6-5 with TRBJ1-1; weak D call: TRBD1 (5 bases). V lost 8 bases and J 5 bases, leaving 12 bases between the germline ends. Germline CDR1 is MNHEY and CDR2 is SVGAGI. The length of the CDR3 is 12 residues. The CDR3 DNA follows: TGTGCCAGCCTCATGGGGGGGACTGAAGCTTTCTTT. It yields the protein CASLMGGTEAFF.

J is TRBJ1-5 and V is TRBV19; D might be TRBD1 (6 bases). V dropped 1 base and J dropped 9 bases, with 19 bases sitting between them. CDR1 and CDR2 (germline): LNHDA, SQIVND (reference sequence). The CDR3 runs 16 residues. The CDR3 DNA reads TGTGCCAGTAGTATAGGGGCGGACGGGGGGCGATGGCCCCAGCATTTT. Protein: CASSIGADGGRWPQHF.